The 30 T cell receptor beta chains given below trace back to one sample, sequenced in a study of shared clonotypes between healthy human individuals. Clones were read by immunoSEQ multiplex PCR, and TCRdb kept only the in-frame ones, dropping some. The sample yields some 2 million clones, 85% to 95% seen once. Source material: naive CD4+ T cells sorted from blood. Subset: CD45RA+ positively selected. Source of these receptors: a man between 18 and 35 years old in good health.

The J gene is TRBJ1-1, the V gene TRBV11-2, with 8 bases fitting TRBD1. Unmatched junction bases numbered 5, after V lost 2 bases and J lost 3 bases. Germline V gene lookup returns CDR1 SGHAT and CDR2 FQNNGV. This CDR3 comprises 15 residues. CDR3 nucleotide sequence: TGTGCCAGCAGCTTACGGACAGGGTTGCACACTGAAGCTTTCTTT. Protein sequence: CASSLRTGLHTEAFF.

This clone was picked up one time. V usage is TRBV6-5 and J usage is TRBJ1-2; D remains ambiguous. Per the germline V gene, CDR1 is MNHEY and CDR2 is SVGAGI. V gave up 3 bases and J gave up 5 bases, with 13 bases separating them. CDR3 length: 14 residues. In nucleotides, the CDR3 is TGTGCCAGCAGTTATTCGAACCTGGGGTATGGCTACACCTTC. This gives the protein CASSYSNLGYGYTF.

This clone has only one observation. Other nucleotide sequences in the sample specify the same CDR3. This chain connects TRBV5-1 to TRBJ1-6; D is ambiguous. Deletions cut 0 bases from V and 6 bases from J, with 7 bases between. CDR1 is SGHRS, CDR2 YFSETQ, per germline. The CDR3 is made up of 14 amino acids. In nucleotides, the CDR3 is TGCGCCAGCAGCTTGGGGGGAAGTAATTCACCCCTCCACTTT. Its protein is CASSLGGSNSPLHF.

This chain uses TRBV19 with TRBJ1-5; 11 nucleotides match TRBD1. Germline values: CDR1 LNHDA, CDR2 SQIVND (reference sequence). V shed 7 bases, J shed 6 bases, and the junction held 5 bases outside the gene matches. This CDR3 region has 14 residues. CDR3 nucleotides: TGTGCCAGTACCCTAGGGACAGGGGGTCAGCCCCAGCATTTT. It specifies CASTLGTGGQPQHF. Full variable domain (remainder filled in from reference TRBV19 and TRBJ1-5): DGGITQSPKYLFRKEGQNVTLSCEQNLNHDAMYWYRQDPGQGLRLIYYSQIVNDFQKGDIAEGYSVSREKKESFPLTVTSAQKNPTAFYLCASTLGTGGQPQHFGDGTRLSIL.

The rearrangement joins TRBV6-1 to TRBJ2-5; 9 bases agree with TRBD1. Trimming at V came to 0 bases and at J to 5 bases, leaving 10 bases not matched to a gene. The CDR3 contains 17 residues. Germline CDR1 reads MNHNS; CDR2 reads SASEGT. The CDR3 is CASSEAAPGQGGETQYF. The CDR3 nucleotides are TGTGCCAGCAGTGAAGCGGCCCCGGGACAGGGAGGGGAGACCCAGTACTTC.

The J gene is TRBJ2-7, the V gene TRBV2; D remains ambiguous. The CDR3 totals 12 residues. Germline lookup yields CDR1 SNHLY and CDR2 FYNNEI. Trimming took off 6 bases at V and 2 bases at J, with 8 bases between the two ends. For the CDR3, the DNA is TGTGCCAGCAGGGTCGCTACCTACGAGCAGTACTTC. It codes for CASRVATYEQYF.

The V call is TRBV10-3, the J call TRBJ2-5; 9 bases agree with TRBD2. This CDR3 contains 14 residues. Germline assignment: CDR1 ENHRY and CDR2 SYGVKD. After removal of 6 bases from V and 0 bases from J, the junction contained 2 bases not matched to a gene. The DNA of the CDR3 is TGTGCCATCAGAGTAGCGGGGGACCAAGAGACCCAGTACTTC. It specifies CAIRVAGDQETQYF.

V is TRBV7-9 and J is TRBJ2-7, with D perhaps matching TRBD1 (5 bases). V was shortened by 1 base and J by 9 bases, with 7 bases between the two germline ends. The CDR3 runs 11 residues. Per germline, CDR1 SEHNR and CDR2 FQNEAQ (reference sequence). The CDR3 nucleotides are TGTGCCAGCAGCTTAGAGGGGTTGCAGTACTTC. Residues: CASSLEGLQYF.

The CDR3 region has the DNA TGTGCCAGCAGCTTGGGTGACGCCTCCTACGAGCAGTACTTC. This codes for CASSLGDASYEQYF. The rearrangement links TRBV5-4 to TRBJ2-7; D unresolved. CDR3 length equals 14 residues. CDR1 SGHNT and CDR2 YYREEE come from the germline V gene (reference sequence). Trimming cost V 0 bases and J 0 bases, with 7 bases left between them.

The chain joins TRBV4-2 to TRBJ2-7, with TRBD2 identical over 10 bases. CDR1 and CDR2 (germline): LGHNA, YNFKEQ. The CDR3 consists of 15 residues. Germline trimming cut 2 bases from V and 3 bases from J; bases unmatched to any gene: 4. The DNA for the CDR3 is TGTGCCAGCAGCCAAATAGCGGGGGGACTCTACGAGCAGTACTTC. Its translation: CASSQIAGGLYEQYF.

For this clone: Other DNA sequences in this sample translate to the same CDR3. The chain recombines TRBV28 with TRBJ2-7; a weak D match, TRBD1 (6 bases). This CDR3 spans 13 amino acids. Trimming cost V 1 base and J 3 bases, with 7 bases left between them. Germline CDR1 is MDHEN and CDR2 is SYDVKM. CDR3 DNA: TGTGCCAGCAGTTTATCAGGGGTCTACGAGCAGTACTTC. Its protein is CASSLSGVYEQYF.

The chain links TRBV18 to TRBJ2-3; D is unclear. The CDR3 loop spans 13 amino acids. Germline loops: CDR1 KGHSH, CDR2 LQKENI. Trimming shortened V by 8 bases and J by 2 bases, and 11 bases separated the two germline ends. The CDR3 bases are TGTGCCAGCCAGGACCGAGACACAGATACGCAGTATTTT. Amino acid sequence: CASQDRDTDTQYF.

The chain recombines TRBV11-3 with TRBJ2-7; D possibly corresponds to TRBD1 (6 bases). V dropped 6 bases and J dropped 2 bases, with 17 bases sitting between them. Germline V gives CDR1 SGHNT, CDR2 YENEEA. The CDR3 is 15 residues long. In nucleotides, the CDR3 is TGTGCCAGCAGTATCCGGGACACACAACCCTACGAGCAGTACTTC. It translates to CASSIRDTQPYEQYF.

The V and J genes are TRBV7-8 and TRBJ1-4; D is unresolved. This CDR3 is 16 amino acids long. Trimming shortened V by 0 bases and J by 6 bases, and 14 bases separated the two germline ends. The V gene's germline CDR1 is SGHVS and CDR2 FQNEAQ. The CDR3 DNA reads TGTGCCAGCAGCTTAGCCGTATGGGAAACGTATGAAAAACTGTTTTTT. Translation gives CASSLAVWETYEKLFF. The entire variable domain, with the rest obtained from reference TRBV7-8 and TRBJ1-4, is as follows: GAGVSQSPRYKVAKRGQDVALRCDPISGHVSLFWYQQALGQGPEFLTYFQNEAQLDKSGLPSDRFFAERPEGSVSTLKIQRTQQEDSAVYLCASSLAVWETYEKLFFGSGTQLSVL.

This sequence joins TRBV2 and TRBJ1-6; 11 positions match TRBD1. This CDR3 comprises 14 residues. CDR1 is SNHLY, CDR2 FYNNEI, per germline. Trimming cost V 8 bases and J 10 bases; bases outside gene matches: 7. The CDR3: CASHRDRGESPLHF. CDR3 coding DNA: TGTGCCAGCCATAGGGACAGGGGGGAGTCACCCCTCCACTTT.

With respect to this clone: Other DNA sequences within the sample encode an identical CDR3. The J gene is TRBJ2-1, the V gene TRBV2; 11 bases are shared with TRBD2. The CDR3 consists of 15 residues. V trimming: 3 bases; J trimming: 7 bases; junction bases outside the gene matches: 5. Germline values: CDR1 SNHLY, CDR2 FYNNEI. The CDR3 DNA is TGTGCCAGCAGTGATTTAGCGGGGGGGCCAAATGAGCAGTTCTTC. Translation: CASSDLAGGPNEQFF.

The rearrangement joins TRBV30 to TRBJ1-1, with 11 bases lining up with TRBD1. Germline-derived CDR1 and CDR2 are GTSNPN and SVGIG (reference sequence). Trimming at V came to 0 bases and at J to 4 bases, leaving 10 bases not matched to a gene. CDR3 size: 17 residues. The CDR3 DNA is TGTGCCTGGAGTGTACGGGGAGAGGACAGGGGGCGCACTGAAGCTTTCTTT. This translates into CAWSVRGEDRGRTEAFF.

V and J are TRBV11-2 and TRBJ2-7, with a tentative D call TRBD1 (6 bases). The CDR3 has 15 residues. The V end lost 0 bases, the J end lost 4 bases, and 13 bases lay between the germline ends. The germline gives CDR1 SGHAT, CDR2 FQNNGV. Here the CDR3 DNA reads TGTGCCAGCAGCTTAGACAGGGGTGTGGGGTACGAGCAGTACTTC. This translates into CASSLDRGVGYEQYF.

V gene TRBV7-9 combines with J gene TRBJ1-2; TRBD1 matches at 7 bases. Germline lookup yields CDR1 SEHNR and CDR2 FQNEAQ (reference sequence). This CDR3 spans 14 amino acids. V was clipped by 5 bases and J by 4 bases; unmatched bases: 7. CDR3 sequence reads: CASSPQRTGYGYTF. The CDR3 nucleotides are TGTGCCAGCAGCCCCCAAAGGACAGGCTATGGCTACACCTTC.

The rearrangement uses TRBV25-1 and TRBJ1-4; D unresolved. Between the trimmed V and J ends, which lost 4 bases and 8 bases, there was a span of 11 bases. CDR1 and CDR2 from the germline V gene are MGHDK and SYGVNS. The CDR3 spans 13 residues. The CDR3 DNA is TGTGCCAGCAGTGGTGTATTGAGAGAAAAACTGTTTTTT. This sequence encodes CASSGVLREKLFF.

The genes are TRBV5-1 and TRBJ2-7; D is unresolved. Per the germline V gene, CDR1 is SGHRS and CDR2 is YFSETQ. Trimming took 0 bases from V and 1 from J, leaving 11 bases between them. This CDR3 has 15 residues. The CDR3 bases are TGCGCCAGCAGCTTGGAGCAGTCCCATTCCTACGAGCAGTACTTC. This gives the protein CASSLEQSHSYEQYF. The full variable domain, with the rest looked up from reference TRBV5-1 and TRBJ2-7, is KAGVTQTPRYLIKTRGQQVTLSCSPISGHRSVSWYQQTPGQGLQFLFEYFSETQRNKGNFPGRFSGRQFSNSRSEMNVSTLELGDSALYLCASSLEQSHSYEQYFGPGTRLTVT.

This clone showed up just a few times. The chain joins TRBV4-1 to TRBJ2-5, with 7 bases identical to TRBD2. V shed 3 bases and J 5 bases; nucleotides not matched to a gene: 18. The length of the CDR3 is 18 residues. The V gene's germline CDR1 is MGHRA and CDR2 YSYEKL. Here the CDR3 DNA reads TGCGCCAGCAGCCAGCCCCCAAGCCGGCAGGGAGGGTGGGAGACCCAGTACTTC. Its translation: CASSQPPSRQGGWETQYF.

This clone was seen a single time. The chain recombines TRBV5-4 with TRBJ2-1; 7 bases are a match to TRBD2. Germline lookup yields CDR1 SGHNT and CDR2 YYREEE (reference sequence). V lost 5 bases and J lost 7; bases outside the gene matches: 9. The length of the CDR3 is 14 residues. The CDR3 sequence: CASRITGRENEQFF. The CDR3, as DNA: TGTGCCAGCAGGATTACGGGGAGGGAGAATGAGCAGTTCTTC.

The CDR3 is CASTPSSSGVNEQFF. CDR3 coding DNA: TGTGCCAGCACCCCGTCGTCTAGCGGGGTTAATGAGCAGTTCTTC. The chain links TRBV6-5 to TRBJ2-1; TRBD2 agrees at 9 bases. The germline V gene has CDR1 MNHEY and CDR2 SVGAGI. With V trimmed by 7 bases and J by 7 bases, 11 bases remained unmatched. This CDR3 comprises 15 residues.

The gene calls are TRBV6-4 and TRBJ1-6, with D possibly TRBD1 on 5 matching bases. The germline gives CDR1 MRHNA, CDR2 SNTAGT. The V and J ends lost 9 bases and 0 bases respectively, with 12 bases between them. The CDR3 covers 15 residues. The CDR3 DNA is TGTGCCAGTGGGGGGGGGAGCTCCTATAATTCACCCCTCCACTTT. Translated, it gives CASGGGSSYNSPLHF.

The V call is TRBV9, the J call TRBJ1-2, with TRBD1 as a possible D gene (5 bases). Germline lookup yields CDR1 SGDLS and CDR2 YYNGEE. The CDR3 is 13 residues long. Trimming removed 2 bases from V and 4 bases from J, with 9 bases in between. The CDR3 DNA reads TGTGCCAGCAGCGTCGACAGTTTCTATGGCTACACCTTC. It specifies CASSVDSFYGYTF. Based on the CDR3 plus reference TRBV9 and TRBJ1-2, the full variable domain is DSGVTQTPKHLITATGQRVTLRCSPRSGDLSVYWYQQSLDQGLQFLIQYYNGEERAKGNILERFSAQQFPDLHSELNLSSLELGDSALYFCASSVDSFYGYTFGSGTRLTVV.

The gene calls are TRBV5-6 and TRBJ2-1; possible D gene TRBD2, 6 bases. The CDR3 loop spans 15 amino acids. Trimming took 4 bases from V and 1 from J, leaving 12 bases between them. Germline loops: CDR1 SGHDT, CDR2 YYEEEE. The CDR3, as DNA: TGTGCCAGCAGCCCGACGACTAGTTCCTACAATGAGCAGTTCTTC. Amino acids: CASSPTTSSYNEQFF.

The CDR3 DNA reads as TGTGCCAGCAGCTTGCTCCAGGGCGATCAGCCCCAGCATTTT. This translates into CASSLLQGDQPQHF. The chain employs TRBV5-5 and TRBJ1-5; D may be TRBD1 (5 bases). In germline, CDR1 is SGHKS, CDR2 YYEKEE (reference sequence). V was clipped by 1 base and J by 5 bases, with 10 bases between them. The CDR3 loop spans 14 amino acids.

The J gene is TRBJ2-1, the V gene TRBV29-1; maybe TRBD1 (5 bases). V shed 8 bases and J shed 7 bases, with 18 bases lying between them. Germline assignment: CDR1 SQVTM and CDR2 ANQGSEA. The CDR3 has 13 residues. CDR3 bases: TGCAGCTTCTGCCAGGGCGACGTTAATGAGCAGTTCTTC. Translated: CSFCQGDVNEQFF.

The chain has TRBV1 and TRBJ2-7; the table gives TRBD2 as D, unverified against the DNA. TRBV1 is annotated as a pseudogene. This CDR3 has 16 residues. CDR3 nucleotides: TGCACCAGCAGCCAAGATCATAAGCGGACTTCCTACGAGCAGTACTTC. The encoded protein is CTSSQDHKRTSYEQYF.